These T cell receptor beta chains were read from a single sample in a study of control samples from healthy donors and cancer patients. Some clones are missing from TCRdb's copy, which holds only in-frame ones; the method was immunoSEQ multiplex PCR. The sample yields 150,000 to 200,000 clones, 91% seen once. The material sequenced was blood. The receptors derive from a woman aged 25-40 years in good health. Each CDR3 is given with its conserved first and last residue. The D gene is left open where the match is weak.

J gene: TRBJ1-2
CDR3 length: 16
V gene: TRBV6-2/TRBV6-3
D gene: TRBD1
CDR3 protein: CASSPDRGRRNYGYTF
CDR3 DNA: TGTGCCAGCAGCCCAGACAGGGGGCGAAGGAACTATGGCTACACCTTC

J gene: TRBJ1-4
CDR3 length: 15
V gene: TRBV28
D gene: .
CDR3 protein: CASTPFDRLVEKLFF
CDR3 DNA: TGTGCCAGCACCCCGTTCGACAGGCTGGTTGAAAAACTGTTTTTT

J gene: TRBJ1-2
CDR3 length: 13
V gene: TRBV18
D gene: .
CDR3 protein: CASSTTANYGYTF
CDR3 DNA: TGTGCCAGCTCAACGACAGCTAACTATGGCTACACCTTC

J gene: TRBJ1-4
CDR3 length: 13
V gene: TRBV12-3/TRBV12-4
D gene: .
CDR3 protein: CASSHLNGEKLFF
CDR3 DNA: TGTGCCAGCAGTCACCTTAACGGTGAAAAACTGTTTTTT

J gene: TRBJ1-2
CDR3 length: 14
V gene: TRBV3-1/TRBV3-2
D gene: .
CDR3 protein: CASSQFKGNYGYTF
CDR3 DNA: TGTGCCAGCAGCCAATTTAAGGGTAACTATGGCTACACCTTC

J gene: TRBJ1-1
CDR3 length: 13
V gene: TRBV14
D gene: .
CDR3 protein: CASRPILNTEAFF
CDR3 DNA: TGTGCCAGCAGACCGATCTTGAACACTGAAGCTTTCTTT

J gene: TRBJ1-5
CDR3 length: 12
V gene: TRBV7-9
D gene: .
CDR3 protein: CASSLQGQPQHF
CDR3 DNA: TGTGCCAGCAGCTTACAGGGCCAGCCCCAGCATTTT

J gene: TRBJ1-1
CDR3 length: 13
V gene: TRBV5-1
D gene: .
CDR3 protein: CASSLARMTEAFF
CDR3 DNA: TGCGCCAGCAGCTTGGCGAGGATGACTGAAGCTTTCTTT

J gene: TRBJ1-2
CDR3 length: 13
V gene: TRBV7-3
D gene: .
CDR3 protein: CASSPQGNYGYTF
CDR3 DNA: TGTGCCAGCAGCCCACAGGGAAACTATGGCTACACCTTC

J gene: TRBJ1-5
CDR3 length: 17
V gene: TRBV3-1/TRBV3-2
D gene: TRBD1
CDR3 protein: CASSLGQGGYSNQPQHF
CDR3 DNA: TGTGCCAGCAGCCTGGGACAGGGAGGGTATAGCAATCAGCCCCAGCATTTT

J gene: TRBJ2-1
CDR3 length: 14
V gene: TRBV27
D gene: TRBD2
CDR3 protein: CASSLAGGYNEQFF
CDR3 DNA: TGTGCCAGCAGTTTAGCGGGGGGCTACAATGAGCAGTTCTTC

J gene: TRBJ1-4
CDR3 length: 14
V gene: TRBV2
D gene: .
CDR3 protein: CASSDRGTNEKLFF
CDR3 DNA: TGTGCCAGCAGTGATAGGGGAACTAATGAAAAACTGTTTTTT

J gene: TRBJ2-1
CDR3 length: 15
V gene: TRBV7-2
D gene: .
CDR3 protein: CASSLERLGSNEQFF
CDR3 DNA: TGCGCCAGCAGCTTAGAGAGACTAGGTTCCAATGAGCAGTTCTTC